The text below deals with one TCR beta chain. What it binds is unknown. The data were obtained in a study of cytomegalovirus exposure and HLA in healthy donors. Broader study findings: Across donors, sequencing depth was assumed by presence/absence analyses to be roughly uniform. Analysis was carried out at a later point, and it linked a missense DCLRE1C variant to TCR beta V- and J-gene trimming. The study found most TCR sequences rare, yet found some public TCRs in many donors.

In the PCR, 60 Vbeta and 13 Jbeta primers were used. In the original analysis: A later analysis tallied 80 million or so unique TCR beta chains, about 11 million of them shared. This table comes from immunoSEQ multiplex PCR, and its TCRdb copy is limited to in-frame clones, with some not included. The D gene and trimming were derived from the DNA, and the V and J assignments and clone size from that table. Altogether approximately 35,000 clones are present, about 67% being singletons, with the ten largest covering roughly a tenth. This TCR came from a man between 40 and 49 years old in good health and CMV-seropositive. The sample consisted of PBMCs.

The CDR3 region is CASSLRGPTDTQYF. The CDR3 DNA follows: TGTGCCAGCAGCTTACGTGGGCCCACAGATACGCAGTATTTT. The J gene is TRBJ2-3, the V gene TRBV7-2; D remains ambiguous. There are 14 residues in the CDR3. Trimming left V 2 bases short and J 2 bases short, with 8 bases between. Looked up from germline, CDR1 is SGHTA and CDR2 is FQGNSA.